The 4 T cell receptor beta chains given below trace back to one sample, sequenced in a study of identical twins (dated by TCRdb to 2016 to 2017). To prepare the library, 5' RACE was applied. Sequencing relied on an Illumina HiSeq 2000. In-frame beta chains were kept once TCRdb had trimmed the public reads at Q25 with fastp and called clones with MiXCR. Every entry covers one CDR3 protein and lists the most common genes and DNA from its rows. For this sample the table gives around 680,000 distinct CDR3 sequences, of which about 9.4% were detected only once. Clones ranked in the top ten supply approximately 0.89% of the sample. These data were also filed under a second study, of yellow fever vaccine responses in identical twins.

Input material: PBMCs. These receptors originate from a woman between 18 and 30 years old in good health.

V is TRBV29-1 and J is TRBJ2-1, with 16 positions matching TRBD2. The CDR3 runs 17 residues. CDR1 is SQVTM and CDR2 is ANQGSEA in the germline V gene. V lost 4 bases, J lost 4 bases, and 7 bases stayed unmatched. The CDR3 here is CSVVGLAGGPKYNEQFF. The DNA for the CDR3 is TGCAGCGTTGTGGGACTAGCGGGAGGGCCAAAATACAATGAGCAGTTCTTC.

CDR3 DNA sequence: TGCGCCAGCTATGACGGGGCCCAAGATGAAAAACTGTTTTTT. Translated: CASYDGAQDEKLFF. This chain links TRBV5-1 with TRBJ1-4; TRBD1 is a possible D gene (5 bases). The V and J ends lost 7 bases and 6 bases respectively, with 16 bases between them. Looked up from germline, CDR1 is SGHRS and CDR2 is YFSETQ. The CDR3 runs to 14 residues.

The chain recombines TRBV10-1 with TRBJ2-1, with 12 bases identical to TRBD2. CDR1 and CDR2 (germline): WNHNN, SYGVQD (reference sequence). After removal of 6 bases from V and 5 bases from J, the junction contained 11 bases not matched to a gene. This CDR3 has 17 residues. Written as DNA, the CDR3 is TGCGCCAGCAGCGTGCTCCTAGCGGGAGGGCCCCACAATGAGCAGTTCTTC. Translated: CASSVLLAGGPHNEQFF.

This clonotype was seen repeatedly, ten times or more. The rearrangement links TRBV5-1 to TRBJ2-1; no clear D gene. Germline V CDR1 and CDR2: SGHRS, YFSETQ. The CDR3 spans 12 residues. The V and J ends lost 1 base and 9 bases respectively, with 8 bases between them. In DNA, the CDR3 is TGCGCCAGCAGCTTGTTAGGCCGTGAGCAGTTCTTC. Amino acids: CASSLLGREQFF. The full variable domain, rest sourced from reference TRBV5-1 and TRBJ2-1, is KAGVTQTPRYLIKTRGQQVTLSCSPISGHRSVSWYQQTPGQGLQFLFEYFSETQRNKGNFPGRFSGRQFSNSRSEMNVSTLELGDSALYLCASSLLGREQFFGPGTRLTVL.